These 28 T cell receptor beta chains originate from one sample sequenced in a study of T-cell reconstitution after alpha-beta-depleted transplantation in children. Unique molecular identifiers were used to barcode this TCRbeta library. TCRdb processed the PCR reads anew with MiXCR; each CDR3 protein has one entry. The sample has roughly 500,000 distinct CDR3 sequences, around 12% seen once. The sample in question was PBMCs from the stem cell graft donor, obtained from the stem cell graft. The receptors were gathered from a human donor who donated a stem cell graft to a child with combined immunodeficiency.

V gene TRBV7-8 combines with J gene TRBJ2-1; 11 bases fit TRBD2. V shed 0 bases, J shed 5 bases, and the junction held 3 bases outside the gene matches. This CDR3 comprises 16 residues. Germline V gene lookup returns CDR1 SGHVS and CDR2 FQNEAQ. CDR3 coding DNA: TGTGCCAGCAGCTTAGCGAGTAGCGGGGGGGACAATGAGCAGTTCTTC. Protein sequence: CASSLASSGGDNEQFF.

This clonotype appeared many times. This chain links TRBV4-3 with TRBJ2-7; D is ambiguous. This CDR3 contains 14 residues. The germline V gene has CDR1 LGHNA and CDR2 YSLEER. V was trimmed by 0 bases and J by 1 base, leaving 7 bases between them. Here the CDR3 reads CASSQDFQSYEQYF. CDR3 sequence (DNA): TGCGCCAGCAGCCAAGACTTCCAGTCCTACGAGCAGTACTTC.

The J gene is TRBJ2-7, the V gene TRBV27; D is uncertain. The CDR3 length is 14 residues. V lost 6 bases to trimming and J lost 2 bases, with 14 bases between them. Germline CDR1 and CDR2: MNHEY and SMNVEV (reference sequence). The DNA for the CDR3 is TGTGCCAGCAGCTCCGGGCCTCCCCCCTACGAGCAGTACTTC. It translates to CASSSGPPPYEQYF.

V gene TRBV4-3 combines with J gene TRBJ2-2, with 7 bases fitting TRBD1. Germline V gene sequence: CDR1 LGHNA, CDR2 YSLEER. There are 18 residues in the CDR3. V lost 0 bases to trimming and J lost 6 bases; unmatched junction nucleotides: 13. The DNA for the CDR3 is TGCGCCAGCAGCCAAGATGGCGCCCGAAACAGGGGTTCCGGGGAGCTGTTTTTT. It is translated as CASSQDGARNRGSGELFF.

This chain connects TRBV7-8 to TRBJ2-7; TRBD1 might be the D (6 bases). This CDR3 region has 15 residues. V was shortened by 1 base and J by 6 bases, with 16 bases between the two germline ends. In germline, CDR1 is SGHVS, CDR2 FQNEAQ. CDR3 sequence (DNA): TGTGCCAGCAGCTTAGGGCTGGGGGCGACGCTCGAGCAGTACTTC. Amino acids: CASSLGLGATLEQYF. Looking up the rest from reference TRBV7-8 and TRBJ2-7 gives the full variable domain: GAGVSQSPRYKVAKRGQDVALRCDPISGHVSLFWYQQALGQGPEFLTYFQNEAQLDKSGLPSDRFFAERPEGSVSTLKIQRTQQEDSAVYLCASSLGLGATLEQYFGPGTRLTVT.

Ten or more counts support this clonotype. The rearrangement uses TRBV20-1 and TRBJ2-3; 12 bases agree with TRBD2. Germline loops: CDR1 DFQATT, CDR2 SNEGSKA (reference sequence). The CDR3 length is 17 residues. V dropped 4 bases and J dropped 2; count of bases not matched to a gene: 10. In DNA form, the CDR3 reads TGCAGTGCTACGGTGGCTAGCGGGAGGGAAGTCACAGATACGCAGTATTTT. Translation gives CSATVASGREVTDTQYF.

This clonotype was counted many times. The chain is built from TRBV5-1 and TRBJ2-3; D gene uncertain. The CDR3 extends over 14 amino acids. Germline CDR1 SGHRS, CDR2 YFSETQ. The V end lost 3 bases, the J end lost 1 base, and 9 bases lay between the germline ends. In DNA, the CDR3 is TGCGCCAGCAGCTACCGAGCGCGCACAGATACGCAGTATTTT. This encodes CASSYRARTDTQYF.

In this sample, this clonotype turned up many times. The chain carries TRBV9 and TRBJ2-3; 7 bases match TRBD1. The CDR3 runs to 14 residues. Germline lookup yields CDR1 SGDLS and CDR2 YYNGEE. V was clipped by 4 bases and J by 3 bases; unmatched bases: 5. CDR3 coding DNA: TGTGCCAGCAGCTTTACGACAGGGACAGATACGCAGTATTTT. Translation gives CASSFTTGTDTQYF.

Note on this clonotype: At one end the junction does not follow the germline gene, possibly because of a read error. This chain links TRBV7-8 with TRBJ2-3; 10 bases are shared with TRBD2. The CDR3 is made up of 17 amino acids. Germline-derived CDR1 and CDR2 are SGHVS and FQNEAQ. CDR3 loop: CASSRSRTSGSTDTRYF. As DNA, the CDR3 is TGTGCCAGCAGCCGTTCCAGGACTAGCGGAAGCACAGATACGCGGTATTTT.

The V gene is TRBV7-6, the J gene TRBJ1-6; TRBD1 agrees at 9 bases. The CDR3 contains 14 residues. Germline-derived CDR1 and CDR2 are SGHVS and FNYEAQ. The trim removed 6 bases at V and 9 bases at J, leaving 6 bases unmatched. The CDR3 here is CASRRTGERSPLHF. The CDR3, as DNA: TGTGCCAGCAGAAGGACAGGGGAACGTTCACCCCTCCACTTT.

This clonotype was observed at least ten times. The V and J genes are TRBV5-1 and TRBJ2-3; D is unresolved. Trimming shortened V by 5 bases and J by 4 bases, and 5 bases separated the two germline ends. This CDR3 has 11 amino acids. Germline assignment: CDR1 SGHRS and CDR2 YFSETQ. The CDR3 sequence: CASSIADTQYF. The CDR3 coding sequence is TGCGCCAGCAGTATCGCAGATACGCAGTATTTT.

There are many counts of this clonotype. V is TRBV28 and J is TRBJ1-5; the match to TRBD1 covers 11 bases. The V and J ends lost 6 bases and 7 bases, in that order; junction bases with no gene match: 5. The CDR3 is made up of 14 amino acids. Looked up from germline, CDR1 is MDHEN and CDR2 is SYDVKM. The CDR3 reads CASRDRGRGQPQHF. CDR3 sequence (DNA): TGTGCCAGCAGGGACAGGGGGCGCGGGCAGCCCCAGCATTTT.

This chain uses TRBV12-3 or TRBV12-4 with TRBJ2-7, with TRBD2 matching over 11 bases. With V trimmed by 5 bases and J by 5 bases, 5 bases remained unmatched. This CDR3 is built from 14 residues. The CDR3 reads CASSTSGSPHEQYF. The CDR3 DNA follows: TGTGCCAGCAGTACTAGCGGGAGCCCCCACGAGCAGTACTTC.

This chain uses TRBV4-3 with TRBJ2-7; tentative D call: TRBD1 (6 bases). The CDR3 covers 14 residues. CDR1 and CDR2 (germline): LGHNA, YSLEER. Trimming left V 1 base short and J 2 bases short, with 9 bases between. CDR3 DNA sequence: TGCGCCAGCAGCCAAGGGACAGCCGCCTACGAGCAGTACTTC. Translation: CASSQGTAAYEQYF.

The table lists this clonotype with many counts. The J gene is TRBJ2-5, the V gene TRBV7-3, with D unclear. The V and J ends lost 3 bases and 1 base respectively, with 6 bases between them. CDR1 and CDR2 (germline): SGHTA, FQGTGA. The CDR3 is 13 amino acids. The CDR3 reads CASSLGSQETQYF. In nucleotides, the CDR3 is TGTGCCAGCAGCTTGGGCAGCCAAGAGACCCAGTACTTC.

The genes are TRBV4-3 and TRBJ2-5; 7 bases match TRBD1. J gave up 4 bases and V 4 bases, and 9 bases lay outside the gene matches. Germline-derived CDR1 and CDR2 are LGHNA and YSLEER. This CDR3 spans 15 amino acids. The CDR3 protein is CASSPRQGSLETQYF. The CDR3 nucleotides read TGCGCCAGCAGCCCACGACAGGGCAGTCTAGAGACCCAGTACTTC.

The CDR3 sequence is CASSPLAGGLPDTQYF. The CDR3 region has the DNA TGTGCCAGCAGCCCACTAGCGGGGGGGCTTCCAGATACGCAGTATTTT. The V gene is TRBV12-3 or TRBV12-4, the J gene TRBJ2-3, with 13 bases matching TRBD2. Trimming at V came to 6 bases and at J to 4 bases, leaving 7 bases not matched to a gene. The CDR3 extends over 16 amino acids.

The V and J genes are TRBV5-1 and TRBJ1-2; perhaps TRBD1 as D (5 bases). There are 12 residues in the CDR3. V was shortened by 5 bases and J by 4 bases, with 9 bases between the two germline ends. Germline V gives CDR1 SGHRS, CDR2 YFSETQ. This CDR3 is CASRGGGYGYTF. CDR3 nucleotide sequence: TGCGCCAGCAGAGGTGGGGGCTATGGCTACACCTTC.

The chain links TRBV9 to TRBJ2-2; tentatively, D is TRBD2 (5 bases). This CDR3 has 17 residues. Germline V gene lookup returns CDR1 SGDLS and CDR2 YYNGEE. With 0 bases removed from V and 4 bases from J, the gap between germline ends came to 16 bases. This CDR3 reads CASSVGPQEDVTGELFF. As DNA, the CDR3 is TGTGCCAGCAGCGTAGGCCCGCAGGAGGATGTCACCGGGGAGCTGTTTTTT.

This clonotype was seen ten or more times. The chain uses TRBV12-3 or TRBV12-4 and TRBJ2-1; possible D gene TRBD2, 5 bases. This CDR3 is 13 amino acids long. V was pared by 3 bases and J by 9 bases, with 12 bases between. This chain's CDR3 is CASSLMGDAEQFF. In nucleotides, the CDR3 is TGTGCCAGCAGTTTGATGGGAGATGCTGAGCAGTTCTTC.

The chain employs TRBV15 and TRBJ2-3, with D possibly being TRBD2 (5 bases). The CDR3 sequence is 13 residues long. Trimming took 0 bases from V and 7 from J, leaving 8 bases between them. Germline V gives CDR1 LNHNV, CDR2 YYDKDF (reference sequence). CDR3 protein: CATSRDPGNTQYF. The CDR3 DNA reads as TGTGCCACCAGCAGAGATCCCGGGAATACGCAGTATTTT.

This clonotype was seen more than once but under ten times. The CDR3 DNA follows: TGTGCCAGCAGCTTGGGTCGGTACCAAGAGACCCAGTACTTC. Translating it yields CASSLGRYQETQYF. The rearrangement links TRBV11-2 to TRBJ2-5; D is undetermined. V was cut by 3 bases and J by 0 bases, with 8 bases left in between. The CDR3 is 14 amino acids. CDR1 and CDR2 from the germline V gene are SGHAT and FQNNGV.

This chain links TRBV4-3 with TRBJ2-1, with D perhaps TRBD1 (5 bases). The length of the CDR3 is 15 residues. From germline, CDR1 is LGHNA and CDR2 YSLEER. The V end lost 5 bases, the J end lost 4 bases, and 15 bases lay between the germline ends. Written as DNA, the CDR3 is TGCGCCAGCAGCGGTCGACAGACCATATACAATGAGCAGTTCTTC. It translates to CASSGRQTIYNEQFF.

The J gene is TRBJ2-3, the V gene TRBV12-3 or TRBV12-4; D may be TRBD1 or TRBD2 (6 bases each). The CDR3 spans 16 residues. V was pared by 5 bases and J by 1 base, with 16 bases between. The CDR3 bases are TGTGCCAGCAGTACCCACAGGGAGGAGGGCACAGATACGCAGTATTTT. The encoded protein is CASSTHREEGTDTQYF.

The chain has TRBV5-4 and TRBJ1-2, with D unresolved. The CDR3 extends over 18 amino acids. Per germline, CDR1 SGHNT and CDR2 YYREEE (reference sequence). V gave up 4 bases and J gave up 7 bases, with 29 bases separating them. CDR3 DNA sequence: TGTGCCAGCAGCGCTGACAAAGCTTTCGCATTAAGAGAGCGTGGCTACACCTTC. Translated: CASSADKAFALRERGYTF.

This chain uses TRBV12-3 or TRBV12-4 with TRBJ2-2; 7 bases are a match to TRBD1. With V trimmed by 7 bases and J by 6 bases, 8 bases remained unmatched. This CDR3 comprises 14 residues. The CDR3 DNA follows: TGTGCCAGCAATGGGCAGGGGGTCGCCGGGGAGCTGTTTTTT. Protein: CASNGQGVAGELFF.

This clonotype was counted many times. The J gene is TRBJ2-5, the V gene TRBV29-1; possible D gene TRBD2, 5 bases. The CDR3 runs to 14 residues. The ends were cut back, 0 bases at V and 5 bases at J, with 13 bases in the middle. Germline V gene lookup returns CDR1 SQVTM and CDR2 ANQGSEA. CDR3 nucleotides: TGCAGCGTTGAAGAAGGAGGAGGCCGGGAGACCCAGTACTTC. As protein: CSVEEGGGRETQYF.

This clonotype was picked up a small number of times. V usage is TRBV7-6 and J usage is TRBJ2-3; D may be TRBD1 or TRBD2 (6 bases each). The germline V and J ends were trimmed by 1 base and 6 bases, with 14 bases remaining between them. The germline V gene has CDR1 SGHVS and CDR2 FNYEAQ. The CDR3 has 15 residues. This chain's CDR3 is CASSLEQGGLDTQYF. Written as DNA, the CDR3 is TGTGCCAGCAGCTTAGAACAGGGAGGCTTGGATACGCAGTATTTT.